This T cell receptor beta chain emerged from a study of T cell responses to AZD1222 COVID-19 vaccine. V was cut by 3 bases and J by 2 bases, with 14 bases left in between. Germline values: CDR1 SGHRS, CDR2 YFSETQ. The CDR3 sequence is 15 residues long. Clones were sequenced by immunoSEQ multiplex PCR, and TCRdb holds only the in-frame ones, with some missing. Across under 150,000 clones, the top ten clones capture around 2.2% of the sample. Study conclusions and caveats: An increase in Spike-specific TCR breadth and depth was observed after two AZD1222 doses.

Regarding this clone: As yet, its antigen is unknown.

This receptor was taken from an adult in good health. The chain couples TRBV5-1 to TRBJ1-1, with D unresolved. The sequenced material came from peripheral blood. This chain's CDR3 is CASSSLNGVNTEAFF. The CDR3 DNA reads as TGCGCCAGCAGCTCATTGAATGGGGTAAACACTGAAGCTTTCTTT.